The 16 T cell receptor beta chains below all came from one sample that was sequenced in a study of ipilimumab plus nivolumab after autologous stem cell transplantation. The method was immunoSEQ multiplex PCR; TCRdb's version includes in-frame clones alone and lacks a portion of them. This table holds around 84,000 clones, about 83% found once. Sequencing was performed on PBMCs, taken in a trial of ipilimumab plus nivolumab as post-transplant consolidation. These receptors were collected from a male donor with diffuse large B-cell lymphoma.

The gene calls are TRBV12-5 and TRBJ2-1; D assignment may be TRBD1 or TRBD2 (6 bases each). The CDR3 spans 15 residues. Germline lookup yields CDR1 LGHNT and CDR2 FRNRAP. Trimming took off 6 bases at V and 6 bases at J, with 18 bases between the two ends. Written as DNA, the CDR3 is TGTGCTAGTGGCCCGCGTGTCGGGGGCTTCAATGAGCAGTTCTTC. Amino acids: CASGPRVGGFNEQFF.

This clone was seen just once. V is TRBV5-1 and J is TRBJ2-1; D is possibly TRBD2 (6 bases). CDR3 length equals 15 residues. Germline assignment: CDR1 SGHRS and CDR2 YFSETQ. V was shortened by 4 bases and J by 7 bases, with 18 bases between the two germline ends. CDR3 loop: CASSLQFGGGNEQFF. For the CDR3, the DNA is TGCGCCAGCAGCCTACAATTCGGGGGTGGGAATGAGCAGTTCTTC. Full variable domain (remainder filled in from reference TRBV5-1 and TRBJ2-1): KAGVTQTPRYLIKTRGQQVTLSCSPISGHRSVSWYQQTPGQGLQFLFEYFSETQRNKGNFPGRFSGRQFSNSRSEMNVSTLELGDSALYLCASSLQFGGGNEQFFGPGTRLTVL.

The CDR3 nucleotides are TGCGCCAGCAGCTTGGACGGCAGGCCGGTCTATGGCTACACCTTC. It yields the protein CASSLDGRPVYGYTF. This chain connects TRBV5-1 to TRBJ1-2; D not certain. From germline, CDR1 is SGHRS and CDR2 YFSETQ. Trimming shortened V by 0 bases and J by 4 bases, and 13 bases separated the two germline ends. The CDR3 is 15 residues long.

The sample holds a few counts of this clone. The chain couples TRBV6-1 to TRBJ1-6, with a tentative D call TRBD1 (6 bases). The ends were cut back, 8 bases at V and 7 bases at J, with 15 bases in the middle. This CDR3 has 14 residues. CDR1 and CDR2 (germline): MNHNS, SASEGT. In nucleotides, the CDR3 is TGTGCCAGCGACCCAGACAGGTGGAATTCACCCCTCCACTTT. Translated, it gives CASDPDRWNSPLHF.

V gene TRBV2 combines with J gene TRBJ2-7; possibly TRBD2 for D (5 bases). Germline V CDR1 and CDR2: SNHLY, FYNNEI. Trimming stripped 4 bases from V and 9 bases from J, with 22 bases between. CDR3 length equals 15 residues. Written as DNA, the CDR3 is TGTGCCAGCAGTGCCCCCCTTCGCAGCGGTGAGGGGCAGTACTTC. It yields the protein CASSAPLRSGEGQYF.

The chain links TRBV18 to TRBJ1-1; 7 nucleotides match TRBD1. The germline gives CDR1 KGHSH, CDR2 LQKENI. The CDR3 totals 17 residues. Losses at the gene ends were 0 bases for V and 0 bases for J; bases not matched to a gene: 7. The CDR3 coding sequence is TGTGCCAGCTCACCACCGAAGGGGGCGAGGTTGAACACTGAAGCTTTCTTT. It codes for CASSPPKGARLNTEAFF.

The chain has TRBV7-2 and TRBJ1-6, with TRBD1 matching over 7 bases. From germline, CDR1 is SGHTA and CDR2 FQGNSA. With V trimmed by 5 bases and J by 2 bases, 6 bases remained unmatched. The CDR3 spans 16 residues. CDR3 DNA sequence: TGTGCCAGCAGCCCGACCGACAGGGCCTATAATTCACCCCTCCACTTT. Encoded protein: CASSPTDRAYNSPLHF.

For the CDR3, the DNA is TGTGCCAGCAGCTTTCAACCGGGACTAGGAGGCAATGAGCAGTTCTTC. It translates to CASSFQPGLGGNEQFF. The chain combines TRBV7-2 with TRBJ2-1; 8 bases match TRBD2. The CDR3 is 16 residues long. Germline CDR1 reads SGHTA; CDR2 reads FQGNSA. V shed 3 bases, J shed 6 bases, and the junction held 10 bases outside the gene matches.

This clone has just one count. The chain carries TRBV18 and TRBJ1-3; the D gene is possibly TRBD1 (6 bases). The CDR3 totals 16 residues. CDR1 KGHSH and CDR2 LQKENI come from the germline V gene. Trimming removed 2 bases at V and 0 bases at J, with 11 bases between. The CDR3 coding sequence is TGTGCCAGCTCACCAATCGGACAGAACTCTGGAAACACCATATATTTT. Translating gives CASSPIGQNSGNTIYF.

The rearrangement joins TRBV30 to TRBJ1-4, with 9 positions matching TRBD1. Germline V lookup: CDR1 GTSNPN, CDR2 SVGIG (reference sequence). The CDR3 spans 14 residues. V lost 2 bases and J lost 6; bases outside the gene matches: 4. CDR3 residues: CAWSLTGGDEKLFF. The CDR3 DNA is TGTGCCTGGAGTCTGACAGGGGGAGATGAAAAACTGTTTTTT.

V and J are TRBV9 and TRBJ2-7; TRBD2 aligns across 7 bases. Germline V CDR1 and CDR2: SGDLS, YYNGEE. V trimming: 7 bases; J trimming: 0 bases; junction bases outside the gene matches: 4. CDR3 length equals 13 residues. CDR3 residues: CASGRGGSYEQYF. The CDR3 bases are TGTGCCAGCGGGCGCGGGGGCTCCTACGAGCAGTACTTC.

This clone was seen more than once but under ten times. The chain recombines TRBV14 with TRBJ2-7, with D possibly matching TRBD1 (5 bases). The germline V gene encodes CDR1 SGHDN and CDR2 FVKESK. V gave up 5 bases and J gave up 2 bases, with 16 bases separating them. This CDR3 has 15 residues. The CDR3 loop is CASSLRSAGPYEQYF. The DNA of the CDR3 is TGTGCCAGCAGCTTGAGGTCGGCAGGGCCCTACGAGCAGTACTTC.

This clone was picked up one time. The chain has TRBV30 and TRBJ2-3, with D possibly TRBD2 on 5 matching bases. Germline loops: CDR1 GTSNPN, CDR2 SVGIG (reference sequence). This CDR3 has 13 amino acids. The V end was cut by 8 bases, the J end by 0 bases, with 12 bases between. CDR3 sequence (DNA): TGTGCCGGACTTTATACTAGCACAGATACGCAGTATTTT. Its protein is CAGLYTSTDTQYF.

The chain links TRBV6-1 to TRBJ2-4, with 9 bases that match TRBD1. This CDR3 has 14 amino acids. Germline lookup yields CDR1 MNHNS and CDR2 SASEGT. Germline trimming cut 6 bases from V and 8 bases from J; bases unmatched to any gene: 8. The CDR3 DNA reads TGTGCCAGCAGACCCGGGACAGGGAAACACATTCAGTACTTC. Translated, it gives CASRPGTGKHIQYF.

V usage is TRBV7-6 and J usage is TRBJ2-3; 13 nucleotides match TRBD2. The trim removed 5 bases at V and 6 bases at J, leaving 5 bases unmatched. The CDR3 length is 15 residues. CDR1 is SGHVS and CDR2 is FNYEAQ in the germline V gene. The CDR3 loop reads CASSLTSGGWDTQYF. The CDR3 nucleotides are TGTGCCAGCAGCCTGACTAGCGGGGGGTGGGATACGCAGTATTTT.

The chain links TRBV5-6 to TRBJ1-4, with D perhaps TRBD1 (5 bases). Deletions cut 1 base from V and 8 bases from J, with 21 bases between. From germline, CDR1 is SGHDT and CDR2 YYEEEE. The CDR3 is 17 residues long. The CDR3 here is CASSLKGYPGATEKLFF. The CDR3 DNA is TGTGCCAGCAGCTTGAAGGGATACCCCGGGGCGACGGAAAAACTGTTTTTT.